This record concerns one T cell receptor (beta chain) sequence. Sequencing was performed with immunoSEQ multiplex PCR; in TCRdb, only in-frame clones are kept and a portion is missing. The sample includes fewer than 150,000 clones, 80% to 95% of them seen just once. This sample is drawn from a study of CD4+ T cells in melanoma. Looked up from germline, CDR1 is SGDLS and CDR2 is YYNGEE. There are 16 residues in the CDR3. Trimming removed 0 bases from V and 4 bases from J, with 15 bases in between. The TCR comes from a human donor with melanoma. The J gene is TRBJ2-3, the V gene TRBV9, with TRBD2 as a possible D gene (6 bases). The CDR3 nucleotides are TGTGCCAGCAGCGTAGCGGACTACTTGACCCCAGATACGCAGTATTTT. This translates into CASSVADYLTPDTQYF.